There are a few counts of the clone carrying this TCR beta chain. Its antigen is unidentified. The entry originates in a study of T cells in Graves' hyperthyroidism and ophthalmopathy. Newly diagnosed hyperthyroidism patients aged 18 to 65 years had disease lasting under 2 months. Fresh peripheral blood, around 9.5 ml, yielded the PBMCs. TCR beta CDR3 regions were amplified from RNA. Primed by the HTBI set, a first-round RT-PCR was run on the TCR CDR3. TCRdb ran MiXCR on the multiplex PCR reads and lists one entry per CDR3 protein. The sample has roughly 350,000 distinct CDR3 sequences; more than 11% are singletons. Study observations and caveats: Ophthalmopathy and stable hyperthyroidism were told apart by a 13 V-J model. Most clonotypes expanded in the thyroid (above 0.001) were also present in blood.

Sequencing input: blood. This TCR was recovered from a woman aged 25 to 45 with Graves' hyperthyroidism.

The CDR3 DNA reads as TGTGCCACCAGCAGAGATGTAGGGGGACGCAATTCACCCCTCCACTTT. Its translation: CATSRDVGGRNSPLHF. This sequence joins TRBV15 and TRBJ1-6; tentatively, D is TRBD1 (6 bases). The CDR3 consists of 16 residues. Trimming took 0 bases from V and 7 from J, leaving 13 bases between them. The germline CDR1 and CDR2 sequences are LNHNV and YYDKDF (reference sequence).